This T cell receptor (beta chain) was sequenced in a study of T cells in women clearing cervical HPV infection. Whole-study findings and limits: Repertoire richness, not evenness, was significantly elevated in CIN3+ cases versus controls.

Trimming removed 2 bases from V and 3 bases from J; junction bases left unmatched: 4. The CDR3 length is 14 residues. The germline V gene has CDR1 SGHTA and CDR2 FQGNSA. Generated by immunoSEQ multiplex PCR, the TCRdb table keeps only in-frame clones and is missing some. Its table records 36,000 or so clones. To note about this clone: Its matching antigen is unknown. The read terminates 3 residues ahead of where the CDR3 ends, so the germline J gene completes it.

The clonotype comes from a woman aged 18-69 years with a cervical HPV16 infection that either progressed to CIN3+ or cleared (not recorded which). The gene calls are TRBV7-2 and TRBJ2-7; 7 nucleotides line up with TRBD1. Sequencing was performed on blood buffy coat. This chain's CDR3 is CASSLMGTVYEQYF. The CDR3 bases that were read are TGTGCCAGCAGCTTAATGGGGACAGTCTACGAG. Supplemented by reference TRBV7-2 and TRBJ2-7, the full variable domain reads GAGVSQSPSNKVTEKGKDVELRCDPISGHTALYWYRQSLGQGLEFLIYFQGNSAPDKSGLPSDRFSAERTGGSVSTLTIQRTQQEDSAVYLCASSLMGTVYEQYFGPGTRLTVT.